This paragraph reports one T cell receptor beta chain. Its antigen is still unknown. The PCR contained 60 Vbeta and 13 Jbeta primers. The data were produced by immunoSEQ multiplex PCR, yet TCRdb's version contains in-frame clones alone and is incomplete. The data hold nearly 200,000 clones, with approximately 78% observed a single time. This sample stems from a study of cytomegalovirus exposure and HLA in healthy donors. Study outcomes and limitations: Donors belonging to an Asian-associated ancestry cluster reportedly showed fewer N-insertions in productive TCRs than the roughly 670-donor mean, according to what a later analysis found.

Germline trimming cut 1 base from V and 1 base from J; bases unmatched to any gene: 3. The CDR3 totals 16 residues. Germline V gene lookup returns CDR1 SEHNR and CDR2 FQNEAQ (reference sequence). The sample consisted of PBMCs. The gene calls are TRBV7-9 and TRBJ2-2, with 7 bases identical to TRBD1. This clonotype was sampled from a woman in her fifties or sixties in good health and CMV-seropositive. The CDR3 region has the DNA TGTGCCAGCAGCTTAGAGGCAGGGGGGAACACCGGGGAGCTGTTTTTT. This gives the protein CASSLEAGGNTGELFF. Variable domain in full (rest from reference TRBV7-9 and TRBJ2-2): DTGVSQNPRHKITKRGQNVTFRCDPISEHNRLYWYRQTLGQGPEFLTYFQNEAQLEKSRLLSDRFSAERPKGSFSTLEIQRTEQGDSAMYLCASSLEAGGNTGELFFGEGSRLTVL.